This T cell receptor (beta chain) was observed in a study of T cells after yellow fever vaccination (dated by TCRdb to the late 2010s). Study-wide context: The SMART-Seq v4 Ultra Low Input RNA kit was used to prepare libraries from fractions with low cell numbers. To follow T-cell clones before and after both primary and booster YFV17D yellow fever vaccination, bulk TCR alpha and beta repertoires underwent longitudinal sequencing. Two healthy male donors made up the cohort, one aged 18 to 30 years and the other aged 30 to 40 years. Blood was collected at multiple timepoints before and after primary and secondary immunization, and bulk PBMC replicates and cell subsets were isolated. Points the paper makes about the study in general: Only a couple of donors were included in the study, so the extent to which the findings can be generalized is limited. The secondary T-cell response was weaker than the primary response but faster, peaking on day 5 instead of day 15. Because abundant contaminating clonotypes from the bulk population could be contained in FACS-sorted repertoires, computational filtering was required. A small fraction of clonotypes appeared in both the CD4 and CD8 compartments, likely as a result of convergent recombination. Most clones expanded after primary vaccination were re-detected after the booster (almost 97% of CD4 and around 86% of CD8), suggesting broad memory maintenance.

Based on the germline V gene, the CDR1 and CDR2 sequences are ENHRY and SYGVKD. The CDR3, from cysteine to phenylalanine, totals 13 residues. Just the 39-base CDR3 DNA is kept, in frame starting at base 1. V sheds 2 bases and J sheds 1 base, leaving 5 bases between their ends. About this clonotype: The specificity of this receptor is unknown. There are no base qualities to consult, and no much larger clone falls within one base.

What this sample's treatment or condition label stands for: live attenuated yellow fever vaccine strain. At each blood-draw timepoint, two biological replicates of bulk PBMCs were obtained. PBMCs were isolated from peripheral blood using a standard Ficoll-Paque protocol. TriZol was used to extract RNA from bulk PBMCs, CD4 and CD8 fractions, and dextramer-positive and dextramer-negative fractions. Synthesis of TCR cDNA relied on 5'RACE template switching, a step that introduced a universal primer site along with unique molecular identifiers. cDNA synthesis was primed from both the TCR alpha and TCR beta constant segments. Library amplification used two PCR steps, and the second PCR step added sample barcodes and sequencing adapters. Sequencing of the libraries was done on either Illumina HiSeq 2500 (2x100 bp) or NovaSeq (2x150 bp). The paper's data handling went like this. MIGEC handled demultiplexing of reads and collapsing into UMI consensus sequences, while MiXCR performed V(D)J alignment. Clonotypes responding to the vaccine were identified with edgeR on replicate PBMC samples, with the criteria of FDR below 0.01 and a log2 fold change above 5 up to day 15. Each bulk clonotype received a CD4 or CD8 identity based on whether the sequenced CD4 or CD8 repertoire contained that clonotype at higher abundance. Clones were called with MiXCR by TCRdb after fastp trimmed the public reads at Q25, and only in-frame beta chains were retained. Every entry covers one CDR3 protein and lists the most common genes and DNA from its rows. Clone size and V and J calls follow TCRdb, not the original study. In this sample the table shows some 560,000 distinct CDR3 sequences, roughly a fifth of which occur a single time. The ten biggest clones cover around 15% of the sample.

The sequence links TRBV10-3 to TRBJ2-5, with the D segment identity uncertain. Sequencing used PBMCs, obtained 15 days after the yellow fever booster vaccination. The sequence came from a man aged 25-40 years who received the YFV17D yellow fever vaccine. The DNA reads TGTGCCATCAGTGAGGTCGGCCAAGAGACCCAGTACTTC. Its product reads: CAISEVGQETQYF.